These 22 T cell receptor beta chains were sequenced from one sample in a study of shared clonotypes between healthy human individuals. Sequenced by immunoSEQ multiplex PCR; TCRdb stores in-frame clones only, minus some. The sample comprises about 380,000 clones, roughly 96% of which are singletons, and about 0.32% rests with the top ten. The material sequenced was memory CD8+ T cells sorted from blood. Subset indicated: CD45RO+ cells pooled with CCR7-negative TemRA cells. These receptors were taken from a man younger than 40 in good health.

The chain combines TRBV2 with TRBJ2-2, with TRBD2 matching 12 bases. Per germline, CDR1 SNHLY and CDR2 FYNNEI. The V and J ends lost 6 bases and 6 bases, in that order; junction bases with no gene match: 2. This CDR3 region has 14 residues. In DNA form, the CDR3 reads TGTGCCAGCAGGACTAGCGGGAGCGCCGGGGAGCTGTTTTTT. Its protein is CASRTSGSAGELFF.

The rearrangement joins TRBV6-1 to TRBJ1-1; maybe TRBD1 (6 bases). In germline, CDR1 is MNHNS, CDR2 SASEGT. Trimming took 2 bases from V and 7 from J, leaving 20 bases between them. The CDR3 contains 16 residues. Here the CDR3 reads CASSEFTLGARGEAFF. As DNA, the CDR3 is TGTGCCAGCAGTGAATTTACCTTGGGGGCGCGGGGTGAAGCTTTCTTT.

The chain employs TRBV5-8 and TRBJ1-3; D may be TRBD1 (6 bases). The CDR3 sequence is 15 residues long. Germline V gene data show CDR1 as SGHTS and CDR2 as YDEGEE. Trimming pared 2 bases from V and 0 bases from J, leaving 9 bases between. CDR3: CASSFQGSSGNTIYF. For the CDR3, the DNA is TGTGCCAGCAGCTTCCAGGGGAGCTCTGGAAACACCATATATTTT.

The V gene is TRBV5-4, the J gene TRBJ2-3; 9 bases line up with TRBD2. The length of the CDR3 is 17 residues. The germline gives CDR1 SGHNT, CDR2 YYREEE (reference sequence). J gave up 0 bases and V 2 bases, and 7 bases lay outside the gene matches. CDR3 in DNA: TGTGCCAGCAGCTTCACCCCGGGACTAGCTAGCACAGATACGCAGTATTTT. Translation gives CASSFTPGLASTDTQYF. Drawing the rest from reference TRBV5-4 and TRBJ2-3, the complete variable domain is ETGVTQSPTHLIKTRGQQVTLRCSSQSGHNTVSWYQQALGQGPQFIFQYYREEENGRGNFPPRFSGLQFPNYSSELNVNALELDDSALYLCASSFTPGLASTDTQYFGPGTRLTVL.

This clone was detected once. J is TRBJ1-1 and V is TRBV10-3, with TRBD1 matching 9 bases. Germline values: CDR1 ENHRY, CDR2 SYGVKD. Trimming at V came to 3 bases and at J to 11 bases, leaving 7 bases not matched to a gene. There are 13 residues in the CDR3. The CDR3 here is CAISEGQGIVAFF. CDR3 nucleotides: TGTGCCATCAGTGAAGGACAGGGGATAGTGGCTTTCTTT.

This chain joins TRBV2 and TRBJ2-7; D call uncertain. The V gene lost 4 bases and the J gene lost 4 bases, with 14 bases spanning the gap. The CDR3 is made up of 14 amino acids. Germline V CDR1 and CDR2: SNHLY, FYNNEI. Here the CDR3 reads CASSAAVWPYEQYF. In nucleotides, the CDR3 is TGTGCCAGCAGTGCGGCCGTTTGGCCTTACGAGCAGTACTTC.

With respect to this clone: Germline and junction disagree at one end, which may indicate a read error. The chain uses TRBV6-5 and TRBJ2-2; D is ambiguous. The germline V gene encodes CDR1 MNHEY and CDR2 SVGAGI. CDR3 length: 13 residues. The CDR3 nucleotides are TGTGCCGGCAGCTTCATAGGTCCCGGGGAGCTGTTTTTT. It yields the protein CAGSFIGPGELFF.

This sequence joins TRBV6-1 and TRBJ2-3; D gene unclear. With 6 bases removed from V and 1 base from J, the gap between germline ends came to 8 bases. CDR1 MNHNS and CDR2 SASEGT come from the germline V gene. This CDR3 contains 13 residues. CDR3 protein: CASREAGTDTQYF. CDR3 bases: TGTGCCAGCAGAGAGGCAGGCACAGATACGCAGTATTTT.

V is TRBV7-6 and J is TRBJ2-2; 10 bases map to TRBD2. Trimming cost V 3 bases and J 3 bases; bases outside gene matches: 4. Germline V lookup: CDR1 SGHVS, CDR2 FNYEAQ. The CDR3 extends over 16 amino acids. The CDR3 DNA sequence: TGTGCCAGCAGCTTCAGCGGGAGGGCTGACACCGGGGAGCTGTTTTTT. It specifies CASSFSGRADTGELFF.

This chain links TRBV27 with TRBJ2-7; weak D call: TRBD1 (6 bases). The CDR3 is made up of 14 amino acids. The V gene lost 1 base and the J gene lost 1 base, with 8 bases spanning the gap. CDR1 MNHEY and CDR2 SMNVEV come from the germline V gene (reference sequence). Here the CDR3 DNA reads TGTGCCAGCAGTTTATTTGGACAGTCCTACGAGCAGTACTTC. Its translation is CASSLFGQSYEQYF.

The chain links TRBV5-4 to TRBJ2-7; D not certain. Germline CDR1 and CDR2: SGHNT and YYREEE (reference sequence). The CDR3 has 14 residues. Trimming left V 0 bases short and J 3 bases short, with 10 bases between. CDR3 coding DNA: TGTGCCAGCAGCTTGGGGATGTGGAGCTACGAGCAGTACTTC. Translating it yields CASSLGMWSYEQYF.

CDR3 DNA sequence: TGTGCCAGCAGCCCCGTTTGGACAGGGGTAGAAAAGCAGTTCTTC. Its protein product is CASSPVWTGVEKQFF. J is TRBJ2-1 and V is TRBV5-5, with TRBD1 matching 9 bases. This CDR3 is 15 amino acids long. Germline V gene data show CDR1 as SGHKS and CDR2 as YYEKEE (reference sequence). V was pared by 4 bases and J by 11 bases, with 13 bases of the junction left unmatched.

On this clone: Relative to the germline gene, one junction end is altered; a read error may explain this. CDR3 amino acids: CAWSALTRNPGELFF. CDR3 DNA sequence: TGTGCCTGGAGTGCCCTAACTAGGAACCCCGGGGAGCTGTTTTTT. The chain recombines TRBV30 with TRBJ2-2, with TRBD2 as a possible D gene (5 bases). Germline assignment: CDR1 GTSNPN and CDR2 SVGIG (reference sequence). This CDR3 is built from 15 residues.

The CDR3 sequence is CASSPGALTGRGSNQPQHF. The DNA of the CDR3 is TGCGCCAGCAGCCCCGGGGCCCTTACAGGGAGAGGGTCCAATCAGCCCCAGCATTTT. The chain couples TRBV5-1 to TRBJ1-5; tentatively, D is TRBD1 (6 bases). V lost 4 bases and J 3 bases, leaving 26 bases between the germline ends. Germline loops: CDR1 SGHRS, CDR2 YFSETQ. This CDR3 has 19 amino acids.

V usage is TRBV19 and J usage is TRBJ1-3; no firm D call. Trimming cost V 7 bases and J 3 bases, with 16 bases left between them. The CDR3 loop spans 15 amino acids. From germline, CDR1 is LNHDA and CDR2 SQIVND (reference sequence). The CDR3 sequence: CASIVPPGLGNTIYF. CDR3 sequence (DNA): TGTGCCAGTATTGTTCCCCCAGGTCTTGGAAACACCATATATTTT.

CDR3 coding DNA: TGTGCCAGCAGCTTAGCTGGGGGTGTAGATACGCAGTATTTT. Translating gives CASSLAGGVDTQYF. This chain connects TRBV7-9 to TRBJ2-3, with D tentatively TRBD1 or TRBD2 (5 bases each). The germline V gene has CDR1 SEHNR and CDR2 FQNEAQ (reference sequence). Trimming stripped 0 bases from V and 5 bases from J, with 9 bases between. The CDR3 is 14 amino acids.

This rearrangement joins TRBV9 to TRBJ2-3; 7 bases are shared with TRBD2. Per the germline V gene, CDR1 is SGDLS and CDR2 is YYNGEE. V was pared by 5 bases and J by 0 bases, with 12 bases of the junction left unmatched. This CDR3 comprises 17 residues. The CDR3 DNA follows: TGTGCCAGCAGTGAACCTGCGGGACTACCAAGCACAGATACGCAGTATTTT. Its protein is CASSEPAGLPSTDTQYF. The complete variable domain, with remaining parts taken from reference TRBV9 and TRBJ2-3, reads DSGVTQTPKHLITATGQRVTLRCSPRSGDLSVYWYQQSLDQGLQFLIQYYNGEERAKGNILERFSAQQFPDLHSELNLSSLELGDSALYFCASSEPAGLPSTDTQYFGPGTRLTVL.

The chain has TRBV5-1 and TRBJ1-1, with 7 nucleotides matching TRBD1. The CDR3 has 14 amino acids. Germline V CDR1 and CDR2: SGHRS, YFSETQ. The ends lost 2 bases at V and 5 bases at J; junction bases unmatched: 6. The CDR3 DNA sequence: TGCGCCAGCAGCTTTCGACAGGGTGAAACTGAAGCTTTCTTT. Translating it yields CASSFRQGETEAFF.

The chain links TRBV7-9 to TRBJ2-7; 8 positions match TRBD2. The CDR3 length is 14 residues. Germline-derived CDR1 and CDR2 are SEHNR and FQNEAQ (reference sequence). Trimming cost V 0 bases and J 7 bases; bases outside gene matches: 5. The CDR3 sequence is CASSLAAGGGEQYF. The CDR3, as DNA: TGTGCCAGCAGCTTAGCCGCGGGGGGAGGAGAGCAGTACTTC.

CDR3 DNA sequence: TGTGCCAGCAGTCAACGCCGGGACTTGTTTGATCAGCCCCAGCATTTT. As protein: CASSQRRDLFDQPQHF. This chain joins TRBV27 and TRBJ1-5; D may be TRBD1 (5 bases). There are 16 residues in the CDR3. Germline V gene lookup returns CDR1 MNHEY and CDR2 SMNVEV (reference sequence). The V end lost 5 bases, the J end lost 5 bases, and 19 bases lay between the germline ends.

This chain joins TRBV11-2 and TRBJ2-7; D might be TRBD1 or TRBD2, each matching 5 bases. CDR1 and CDR2 (germline): SGHAT, FQNNGV. Trimming stripped 3 bases from V and 8 bases from J, with 11 bases between. The CDR3 runs to 12 residues. CDR3 nucleotides: TGTGCCAGCAGCTTTGGGACGGAAAAGCAGTACTTC. Translating it yields CASSFGTEKQYF.

This sequence joins TRBV5-1 and TRBJ2-3; D is uncertain. Germline V CDR1 and CDR2: SGHRS, YFSETQ. The CDR3 is made up of 16 amino acids. Trimming cost V 1 base and J 2 bases, with 14 bases left between them. CDR3 sequence (DNA): TGCGCCAGCAGCTTGCGGGCTACTCCCTCCACAGATACGCAGTATTTT. Protein product: CASSLRATPSTDTQYF.